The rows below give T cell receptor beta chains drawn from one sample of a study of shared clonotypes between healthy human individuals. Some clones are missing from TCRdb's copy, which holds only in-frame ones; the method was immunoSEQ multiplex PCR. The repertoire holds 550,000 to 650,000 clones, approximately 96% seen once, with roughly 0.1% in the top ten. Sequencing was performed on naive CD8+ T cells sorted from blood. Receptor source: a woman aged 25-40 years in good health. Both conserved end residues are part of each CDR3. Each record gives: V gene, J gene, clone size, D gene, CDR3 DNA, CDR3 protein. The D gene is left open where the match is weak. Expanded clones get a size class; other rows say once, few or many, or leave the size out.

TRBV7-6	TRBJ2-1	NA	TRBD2	TGTGCCAGCAGCCCAGGACTAGCGGTAAACAATGAGCAGTTCTTC	CASSPGLAVNNEQFF
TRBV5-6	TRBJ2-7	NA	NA	TGTGCCAGCAGCTTGGGGCAGGCTGGAAACTACGAGCAGTACTTC	CASSLGQAGNYEQYF
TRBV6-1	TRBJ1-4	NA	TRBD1	TGTGCCAGCAGTGAAGAGCAGGGGGCAAGGGAAAAACTGTTTTTT	CASSEEQGAREKLFF
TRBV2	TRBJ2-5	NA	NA	TGTGCCAGCAAGTCAGGGAACCAAGAGACCCAGTACTTC	CASKSGNQETQYF
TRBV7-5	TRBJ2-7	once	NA	TGTGTCAGAAGTAGTCCGGGACACGTAGCCTACGAGCAGTACTTC	CVRSSPGHVAYEQYF
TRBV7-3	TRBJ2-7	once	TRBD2	TGTGCCAGCAGCTTATTAGCGGGAGGGTTCTACGAGCAGTACTTC	CASSLLAGGFYEQYF
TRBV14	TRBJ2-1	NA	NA	TGTGCCAGCAGCCAAGAGCCCAGATACAATGAGCAGTTCTTC	CASSQEPRYNEQFF
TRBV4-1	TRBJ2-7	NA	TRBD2	TGCGCCAGCAGCGGCCTAGCGGGAGGGCCAGGGGAGCAGTACTTC	CASSGLAGGPGEQYF
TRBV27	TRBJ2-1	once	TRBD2	TGTGCCAGTGCCCCAGGCGCTAGCGGGACCAATGAGCAGTTCTTC	CASAPGASGTNEQFF
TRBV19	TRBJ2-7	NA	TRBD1	TGTGCCAGTAGTGCCTGGGACAGTACCAGCGAGCAGTACTTC	CASSAWDSTSEQYF
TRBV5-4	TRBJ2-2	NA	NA	TGTGCCAGCAGCGATGGACTCCTGGGGCCCTCGAACACCGGGGAGCTGTTTTTT	CASSDGLLGPSNTGELFF
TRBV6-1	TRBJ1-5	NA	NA	TGTGGCACCGGTGGTGGGGGAGGCAATCAGCCCCAGCATTTT	CGTGGGGGNQPQHF
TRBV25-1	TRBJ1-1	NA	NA	TGTGCCAGCACCCCGGCTCTAGATTTTATGAACACTGAAGCTTTCTTT	CASTPALDFMNTEAFF
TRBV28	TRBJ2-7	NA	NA	TGTGCCAGCAGTTTAGGCCCGGGGCAGCAGTACTTC	CASSLGPGQQYF
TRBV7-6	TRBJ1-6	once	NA	TGTGCCAGCAGCCATCGGGGTTATAATTCACCCCTCCACTTT	CASSHRGYNSPLHF
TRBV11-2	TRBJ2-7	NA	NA	TGTGCCAGCAGCTTGTTTGAGGCCCCCTACTACGAGCAGTACTTC	CASSLFEAPYYEQYF
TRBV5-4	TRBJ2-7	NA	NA	TGTGCCAGCAGCCTGGAAGGCTCCTTGGAGCAGTACTTC	CASSLEGSLEQYF